The 24 T cell receptor beta chains in this list originate from one sample, sequenced in a study of shared clonotypes between healthy human individuals (dated by TCRdb to between 2020 and 2021). The receptor library was made with the immunoSEQ multiplex PCR assay. The table was pulled from immuneACCESS by TCRdb, which kept in-frame rearrangements only. Such tables lose some clones; where checked, under half of the loss comes from unresolved V genes, and the rest has no known cause. The sample contains more than 550,000 clones, about 90% of them found a single time. Together, the top ten hold 30% to 40% of the sample. The sequencing input was memory CD8+ T cells from PBMCs. Taken with the paper, the label for cell subset or site translates to: CD45RO+ cells pooled with CCR7-negative TemRA cells. The origin of the receptors is a man between 18 and 29 years old in good health. Some clones in this sample may be carry-over from other donors' samples.

V usage is TRBV19 and J usage is TRBJ2-1, with D possibly matching TRBD1 (5 bases). Per germline, CDR1 LNHDA and CDR2 SQIVND (reference sequence). This CDR3 is built from 16 residues. Between the trimmed V and J ends, which lost 3 bases and 0 bases, there was a span of 12 bases. This CDR3 reads CASSIYRSSSYNEQFF. The DNA for the CDR3 is TGTGCCAGTAGTATCTACAGGTCAAGCTCCTACAATGAGCAGTTCTTC.

The rearrangement uses TRBV6-1 and TRBJ2-7; tentatively, D is TRBD1 (6 bases). The CDR3 totals 15 residues. CDR1 and CDR2 from the germline V gene are MNHNS and SASEGT. V was trimmed by 1 base and J by 4 bases, leaving 14 bases between them. The CDR3 DNA follows: TGTGCCAGCAGTGAAGGGACAGACTATCTATACGAGCAGTACTTC. This translates into CASSEGTDYLYEQYF.

This clone was recorded only once. This rearrangement joins TRBV10-3 to TRBJ2-2, with 15 bases identical to TRBD2. The CDR3 sequence is 21 residues long. Germline CDR1 is ENHRY and CDR2 is SYGVKD. The V segment lost 2 bases and the J segment 4 bases; nucleotides outside the gene matches: 14. This chain's CDR3 is CAISEPPGLAGGRVSTGELFF. In DNA form, the CDR3 reads TGTGCCATCAGTGAGCCCCCGGGACTAGCGGGAGGCCGGGTGAGCACCGGGGAGCTGTTTTTT.

Only one count was recorded for this clone. The chain employs TRBV6-1 and TRBJ2-1, with 8 bases matching TRBD2. V shed 0 bases, J shed 4 bases, and the junction held 11 bases outside the gene matches. CDR1 and CDR2 (germline): MNHNS, SASEGT. The CDR3 extends over 18 amino acids. CDR3 DNA: TGTGCCAGCAGTGAAGCCATCGAGGAGACTAGCGAGTACAATGAGCAGTTCTTC. It is translated as CASSEAIEETSEYNEQFF.

This clone was counted a few times. This chain links TRBV27 with TRBJ1-5; weak D call: TRBD1 (6 bases). The CDR3 is made up of 14 amino acids. The germline V gene encodes CDR1 MNHEY and CDR2 SMNVEV (reference sequence). V was shortened by 6 bases and J by 0 bases, with 9 bases between the two germline ends. CDR3 amino acids: CASRGQSSNQPQHF. CDR3 nucleotide sequence: TGTGCCAGCAGAGGACAGAGTAGCAATCAGCCCCAGCATTTT.

The chain joins TRBV30 to TRBJ2-5; no reliable D call. The CDR3 is 13 residues long. V lost 0 bases and J lost 0, with 5 bases in between. The V gene's germline CDR1 is GTSNPN and CDR2 SVGIG (reference sequence). This chain's CDR3 is CAWSVLHQETQYF. Here the CDR3 DNA reads TGTGCCTGGAGTGTACTCCACCAAGAGACCCAGTACTTC.

The CDR3 reads CASSLGFGGEYEQYF. Here the CDR3 DNA reads TGTGCCAGCAGCCTAGGTTTCGGGGGGGAGTACGAGCAGTACTTC. This sequence joins TRBV7-9 and TRBJ2-7, with TRBD2 identical over 8 bases. Germline lookup yields CDR1 SEHNR and CDR2 FQNEAQ (reference sequence). CDR3 length: 15 amino acids. V gave up 5 bases and J gave up 4 bases; unmatched junction bases: 10.

The chain uses TRBV7-8 and TRBJ2-6; perhaps TRBD1 as D (5 bases). Germline V gene lookup returns CDR1 SGHVS and CDR2 FQNEAQ. V lost 1 base and J lost 2, with 18 bases in between. CDR3 length: 19 residues. The CDR3 here is CASSLVLQGYRAGANVLTF. For the CDR3, the DNA is TGTGCCAGCAGCTTAGTGTTGCAGGGATATCGGGCTGGGGCCAACGTCCTGACTTTC.

The chain recombines TRBV11-2 with TRBJ2-1, with TRBD1 matching 8 bases. Germline values: CDR1 SGHAT, CDR2 FQNNGV. The CDR3 sequence is 17 residues long. The ends lost 0 bases at V and 3 bases at J; junction bases unmatched: 7. CDR3 in DNA: TGTGCCAGCAGCTTAGAGACAGGGGTCACCCGCTACAATGAGCAGTTCTTC. Encoded protein: CASSLETGVTRYNEQFF. Drawing the rest from reference TRBV11-2 and TRBJ2-1, the complete variable domain is EAGVAQSPRYKIIEKRQSVAFWCNPISGHATLYWYQQILGQGPKLLIQFQNNGVVDDSQLPKDRFSAERLKGVDSTLKIQPAKLEDSAVYLCASSLETGVTRYNEQFFGPGTRLTVL.

The table lists this clone with a count of one. The chain combines TRBV19 with TRBJ2-2, with a weak D call TRBD1 (6 bases). Germline CDR1 and CDR2: LNHDA and SQIVND (reference sequence). The CDR3 has 15 residues. Trimming took off 3 bases at V and 5 bases at J, with 13 bases between the two ends. The CDR3 DNA reads as TGTGCCAGTAGTATGGTTCAGGGGTGGACCGGGGAGCTGTTTTTT. The encoded protein is CASSMVQGWTGELFF.

The gene calls are TRBV19 and TRBJ2-7; 8 bases fit TRBD2. From germline, CDR1 is LNHDA and CDR2 SQIVND (reference sequence). The CDR3 is 17 residues long. With V trimmed by 3 bases and J by 6 bases, 16 bases remained unmatched. The DNA of the CDR3 is TGTGCCAGTAGTATGCGTTCGGTAGGTCTGGCGGGAGGCGAGCAGTACTTC. Its translation is CASSMRSVGLAGGEQYF. Supplemented by reference TRBV19 and TRBJ2-7, the full variable domain reads DGGITQSPKYLFRKEGQNVTLSCEQNLNHDAMYWYRQDPGQGLRLIYYSQIVNDFQKGDIAEGYSVSREKKESFPLTVTSAQKNPTAFYLCASSMRSVGLAGGEQYFGPGTRLTVT.

The chain uses TRBV6-1 and TRBJ2-5, with a tentative D call TRBD2 (6 bases). The CDR3 has 14 residues. Germline loops: CDR1 MNHNS, CDR2 SASEGT. Trimming took 5 bases from V and 5 from J, leaving 15 bases between them. This CDR3 reads CASSNRLVSETQYF. The CDR3 DNA follows: TGTGCCAGCAGTAACCGACTAGTTTCGGAGACCCAGTACTTC.

This chain uses TRBV29-1 with TRBJ2-3, with TRBD2 matching 7 bases. Per the germline V gene, CDR1 is SQVTM and CDR2 is ANQGSEA. The junction had 14 bases not matched to a gene; V was cut back by 4 bases and J by 4 bases. This CDR3 is built from 16 residues. The CDR3 DNA sequence: TGCAGCGTTGGAACAATGGGGGAGGGCTGGCCAGATACGCAGTATTTT. Protein product: CSVGTMGEGWPDTQYF.

This chain uses TRBV6-5 with TRBJ2-3; the D gene is possibly TRBD1 (6 bases). The length of the CDR3 is 14 residues. V was clipped by 6 bases and J by 4 bases, with 14 bases between them. Germline CDR1 and CDR2: MNHEY and SVGAGI. CDR3 in amino acids: CASRTGMHPDTQYF. The CDR3 DNA is TGTGCCAGCAGAACAGGGATGCACCCAGATACGCAGTATTTT.

This chain connects TRBV5-4 to TRBJ2-1, with 7 bases fitting TRBD1. The CDR3 has 15 amino acids. Germline loops: CDR1 SGHNT, CDR2 YYREEE (reference sequence). J was trimmed by 5 bases and V by 7 bases; bases with no gene match: 12. The DNA of the CDR3 is TGTGCCAGCCTCCGAACCGGGACAGACGACAATGAGCAGTTCTTC. Residues: CASLRTGTDDNEQFF.

The chain uses TRBV9 and TRBJ1-3; D gene uncertain. Trimming shortened V by 3 bases and J by 2 bases, and 15 bases separated the two germline ends. Germline V gene lookup returns CDR1 SGDLS and CDR2 YYNGEE. The CDR3 loop spans 16 amino acids. CDR3 DNA sequence: TGTGCCAGCAGCGAGAGCTCAGAAGGTACTGGAAACACCATATATTTT. Its translation: CASSESSEGTGNTIYF.

This chain links TRBV7-6 with TRBJ2-7; 8 nucleotides agree with TRBD1. The CDR3 loop spans 13 amino acids. CDR1 is SGHVS and CDR2 is FNYEAQ in the germline V gene. The V gene end was trimmed by 9 bases and the J gene end by 1 base; junction bases not matched to a gene: 5. CDR3 sequence reads: CASGQGRSYEQYF. CDR3 nucleotides: TGTGCCAGTGGACAGGGTCGGTCCTACGAGCAGTACTTC.

V is TRBV11-2 and J is TRBJ2-7; possible D gene TRBD2, 6 bases. Germline-derived CDR1 and CDR2 are SGHAT and FQNNGV. V lost 5 bases and J 2 bases, leaving 13 bases between the germline ends. This CDR3 comprises 14 residues. CDR3 in DNA: TGTGCCAGCAGCCTAATAGCGGAAGCCTACGAGCAGTACTTC. This translates into CASSLIAEAYEQYF.

The genes are TRBV15 and TRBJ1-5; D is unresolved. The length of the CDR3 is 18 residues. The germline CDR1 and CDR2 sequences are LNHNV and YYDKDF (reference sequence). Trimming cost V 2 bases and J 2 bases, with 19 bases left between them. The CDR3 nucleotides read TGTGCCACCAGCAGACTCAGGACTTCTTCCGGTGGCAATCAGCCCCAGCATTTT. This codes for CATSRLRTSSGGNQPQHF.

This chain links TRBV7-9 with TRBJ1-2; D perhaps matches TRBD1 (5 bases). Germline V gives CDR1 SEHNR, CDR2 FQNEAQ (reference sequence). The CDR3 runs to 16 residues. The V end was cut by 0 bases, the J end by 1 base, with 12 bases between. The DNA for the CDR3 is TGTGCCAGCAGCTTAGCGAGTCAGGGAATTAACTATGGCTACACCTTC. Translation: CASSLASQGINYGYTF.

This clone was seen once. This rearrangement joins TRBV7-9 to TRBJ2-3; the D call may be TRBD1 or TRBD2 (5 bases each). Trimming pared 4 bases from V and 6 bases from J, leaving 23 bases between. The CDR3 is made up of 17 amino acids. CDR1 and CDR2 from the germline V gene are SEHNR and FQNEAQ (reference sequence). The chain's CDR3 is CASSSTTRVPWSDTQYF. As DNA, the CDR3 is TGTGCCAGCAGCTCGACTACCAGGGTACCCTGGTCGGATACGCAGTATTTT.

The sample holds one count of this clone. The genes are TRBV28 and TRBJ1-1; D is possibly TRBD1 (5 bases). The V and J ends lost 5 bases and 4 bases respectively, with 14 bases between them. The germline gives CDR1 MDHEN, CDR2 SYDVKM. The CDR3 is 14 amino acids. The CDR3 here is CASSPGGGRTEAFF. CDR3 coding DNA: TGTGCCAGCAGTCCCGGGGGGGGTCGCACTGAAGCTTTCTTT.

This chain uses TRBV27 with TRBJ2-7; TRBD2 aligns across 7 bases. This CDR3 is built from 15 residues. From germline, CDR1 is MNHEY and CDR2 SMNVEV (reference sequence). V was clipped by 5 bases and J by 1 base; unmatched bases: 8. The CDR3 sequence: CASSQILARSYEQYF. CDR3 in DNA: TGTGCCAGCAGTCAAATACTAGCGCGATCCTACGAGCAGTACTTC.

Regarding this clone: Within the sample, other DNA sequences also encode this same CDR3. V gene TRBV9 combines with J gene TRBJ2-3; either TRBD1 or TRBD2 may supply D (5 bases each). CDR1 and CDR2 from the germline V gene are SGDLS and YYNGEE. V was cut by 0 bases and J by 1 base, with 12 bases left in between. The CDR3 runs to 16 residues. CDR3 nucleotides: TGTGCCAGCAGCGTAGCAAGAGGGGTAGGCACAGATACGCAGTATTTT. It codes for CASSVARGVGTDTQYF.